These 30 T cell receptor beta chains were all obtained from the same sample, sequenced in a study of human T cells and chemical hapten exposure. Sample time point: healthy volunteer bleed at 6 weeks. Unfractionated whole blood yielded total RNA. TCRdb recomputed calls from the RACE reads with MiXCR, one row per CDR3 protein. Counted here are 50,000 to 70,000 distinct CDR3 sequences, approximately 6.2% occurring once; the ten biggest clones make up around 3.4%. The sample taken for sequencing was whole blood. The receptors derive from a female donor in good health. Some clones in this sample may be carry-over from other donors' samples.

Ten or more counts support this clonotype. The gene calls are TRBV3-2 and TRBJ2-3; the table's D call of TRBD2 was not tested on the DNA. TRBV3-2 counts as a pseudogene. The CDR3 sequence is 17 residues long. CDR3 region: CASSRPRRLASTDTQYF. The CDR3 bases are TGTGCCAGCAGCCGACCCCGTAGACTAGCTTCCACAGATACGCAGTATTTT.

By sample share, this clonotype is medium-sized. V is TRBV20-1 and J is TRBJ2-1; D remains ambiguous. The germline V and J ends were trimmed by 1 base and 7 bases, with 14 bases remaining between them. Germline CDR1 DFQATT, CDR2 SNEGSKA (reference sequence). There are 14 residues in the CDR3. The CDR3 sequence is CSARAPREVNEQFF. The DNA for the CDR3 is TGCAGTGCTAGAGCCCCGCGCGAGGTAAATGAGCAGTTCTTC.

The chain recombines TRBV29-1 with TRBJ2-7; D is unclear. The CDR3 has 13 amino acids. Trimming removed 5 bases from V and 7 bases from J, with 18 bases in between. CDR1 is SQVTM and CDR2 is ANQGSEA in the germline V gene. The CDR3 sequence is CSVQTASSREQYF. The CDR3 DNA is TGCAGCGTTCAAACCGCTTCTTCTCGGGAGCAGTACTTC.

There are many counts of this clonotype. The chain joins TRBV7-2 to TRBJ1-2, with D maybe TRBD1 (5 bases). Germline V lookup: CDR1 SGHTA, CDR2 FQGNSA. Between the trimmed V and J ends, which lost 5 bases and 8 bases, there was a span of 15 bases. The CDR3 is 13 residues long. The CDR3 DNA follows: TGTGCCAGCAGCCGGAGGGGAGGGGAAGGCTACACCTTC. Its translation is CASSRRGGEGYTF.

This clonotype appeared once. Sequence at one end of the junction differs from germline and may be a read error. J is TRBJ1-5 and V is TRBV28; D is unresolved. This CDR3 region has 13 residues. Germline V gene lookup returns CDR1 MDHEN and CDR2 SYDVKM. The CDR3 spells CACSLSAPGPQHF. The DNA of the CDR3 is TGTGCCTGCAGTTTATCAGCCCCGGGGCCCCAGCATTTT.

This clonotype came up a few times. CDR3 loop: CASRGGKNYGYTF. The CDR3 nucleotides are TGTGCCTCCAGGGGAGGGAAAAACTATGGCTACACCTTC. The chain employs TRBV27 and TRBJ1-2; weak D call: TRBD1 (6 bases). Deletions cut 11 bases from V and 2 bases from J, with 15 bases between. The germline V gene encodes CDR1 MNHEY and CDR2 SMNVEV (reference sequence). This CDR3 contains 13 residues.

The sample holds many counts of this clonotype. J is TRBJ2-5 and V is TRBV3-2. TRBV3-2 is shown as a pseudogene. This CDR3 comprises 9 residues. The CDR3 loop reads CASSLSRYF. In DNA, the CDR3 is TGTGCCAGCAGCCTGAGTCGGTACTTC.

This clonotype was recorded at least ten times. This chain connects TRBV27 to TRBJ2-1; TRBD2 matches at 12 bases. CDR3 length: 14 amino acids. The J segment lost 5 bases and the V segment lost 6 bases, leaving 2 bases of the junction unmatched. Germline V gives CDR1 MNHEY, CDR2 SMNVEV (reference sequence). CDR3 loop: CASSWTSGDNEQFF. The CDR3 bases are TGTGCCAGCAGCTGGACTAGCGGGGACAATGAGCAGTTCTTC.

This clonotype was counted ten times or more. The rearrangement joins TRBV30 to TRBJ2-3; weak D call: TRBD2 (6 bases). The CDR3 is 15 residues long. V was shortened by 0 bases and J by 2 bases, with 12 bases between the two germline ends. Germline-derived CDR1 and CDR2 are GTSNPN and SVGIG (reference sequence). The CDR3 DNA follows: TGTGCCTGGAGTGTACTTGGCGGGGTCACAGATACGCAGTATTTT. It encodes CAWSVLGGVTDTQYF.

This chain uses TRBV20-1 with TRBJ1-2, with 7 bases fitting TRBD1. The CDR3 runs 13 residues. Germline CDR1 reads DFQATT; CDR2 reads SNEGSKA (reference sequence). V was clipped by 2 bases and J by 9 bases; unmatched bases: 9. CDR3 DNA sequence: TGCAGTGCTAGATTAACAGGGGCCGATAGCTACACCTTC. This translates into CSARLTGADSYTF.

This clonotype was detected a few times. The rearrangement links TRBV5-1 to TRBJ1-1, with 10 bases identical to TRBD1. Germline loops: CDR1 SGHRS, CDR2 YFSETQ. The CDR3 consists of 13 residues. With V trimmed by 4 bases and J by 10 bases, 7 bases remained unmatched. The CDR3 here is CASSQVGQGGAFF. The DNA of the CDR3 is TGCGCCAGCAGCCAAGTCGGACAGGGGGGAGCTTTCTTT. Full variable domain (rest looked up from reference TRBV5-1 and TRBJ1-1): KAGVTQTPRYLIKTRGQQVTLSCSPISGHRSVSWYQQTPGQGLQFLFEYFSETQRNKGNFPGRFSGRQFSNSRSEMNVSTLELGDSALYLCASSQVGQGGAFFGQGTRLTVV.

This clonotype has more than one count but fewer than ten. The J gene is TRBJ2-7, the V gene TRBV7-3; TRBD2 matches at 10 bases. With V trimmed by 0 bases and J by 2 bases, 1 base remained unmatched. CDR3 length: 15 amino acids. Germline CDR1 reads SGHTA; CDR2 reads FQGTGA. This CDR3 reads CASSLTSGGTYEQYF. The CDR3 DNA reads TGTGCCAGCAGCTTAACTAGCGGGGGGACCTACGAGCAGTACTTC.

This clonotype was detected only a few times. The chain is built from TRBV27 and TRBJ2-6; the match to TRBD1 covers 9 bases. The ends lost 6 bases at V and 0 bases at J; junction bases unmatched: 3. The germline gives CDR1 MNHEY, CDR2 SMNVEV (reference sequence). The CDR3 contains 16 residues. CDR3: CASRGTGISGANVLTF. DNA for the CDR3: TGTGCCAGCAGGGGGACAGGGATCTCTGGGGCCAACGTCCTGACTTTC.

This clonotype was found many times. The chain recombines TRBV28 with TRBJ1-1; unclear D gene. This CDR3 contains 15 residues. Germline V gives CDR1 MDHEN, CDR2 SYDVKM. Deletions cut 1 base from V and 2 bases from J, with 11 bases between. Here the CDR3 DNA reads TGTGCCAGCAGTTTATTTTTGGGAAGAAACACTGAAGCTTTCTTT. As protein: CASSLFLGRNTEAFF.

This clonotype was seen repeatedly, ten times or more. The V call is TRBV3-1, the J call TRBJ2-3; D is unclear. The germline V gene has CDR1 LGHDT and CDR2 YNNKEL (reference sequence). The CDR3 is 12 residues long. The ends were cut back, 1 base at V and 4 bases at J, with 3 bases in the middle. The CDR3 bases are TGTGCCAGCAGCCAAGCTTCAGATACGCAGTATTTT. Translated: CASSQASDTQYF.

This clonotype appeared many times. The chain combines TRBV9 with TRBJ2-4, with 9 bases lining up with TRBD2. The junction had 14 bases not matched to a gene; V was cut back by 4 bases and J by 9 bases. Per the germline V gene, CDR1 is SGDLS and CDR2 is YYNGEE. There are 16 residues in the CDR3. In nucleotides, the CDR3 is TGTGCCAGCAGCCCCAGAGGGACTAGCCCCAGGGGCATTCAGTACTTC. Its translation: CASSPRGTSPRGIQYF.

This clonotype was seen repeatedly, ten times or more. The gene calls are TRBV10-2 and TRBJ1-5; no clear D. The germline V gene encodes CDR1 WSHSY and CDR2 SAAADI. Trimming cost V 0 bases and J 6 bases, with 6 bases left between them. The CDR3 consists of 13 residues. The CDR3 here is CASSESIGQPQHF. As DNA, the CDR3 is TGCGCCAGCAGTGAGTCGATAGGTCAGCCCCAGCATTTT.

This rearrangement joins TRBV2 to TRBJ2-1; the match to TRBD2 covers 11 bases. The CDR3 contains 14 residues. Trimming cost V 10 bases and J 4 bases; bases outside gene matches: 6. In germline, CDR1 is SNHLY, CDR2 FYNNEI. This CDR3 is CATSLAGGYNEQFF. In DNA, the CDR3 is TGTGCCACAAGTCTAGCGGGAGGATACAATGAGCAGTTCTTC.

CDR3 residues: CASSLSLVNTHNEQFF. The CDR3 DNA reads TGTGCCAGCAGCTTATCCCTTGTGAACACACACAATGAGCAGTTCTTC. The chain recombines TRBV11-2 with TRBJ2-1; D unresolved. Trimming took off 2 bases at V and 5 bases at J, with 16 bases between the two ends. The CDR3 runs 16 residues. Germline-derived CDR1 and CDR2 are SGHAT and FQNNGV. Combining the CDR3 with reference TRBV11-2 and TRBJ2-1 gives the whole variable domain EAGVAQSPRYKIIEKRQSVAFWCNPISGHATLYWYQQILGQGPKLLIQFQNNGVVDDSQLPKDRFSAERLKGVDSTLKIQPAKLEDSAVYLCASSLSLVNTHNEQFFGPGTRLTVL.

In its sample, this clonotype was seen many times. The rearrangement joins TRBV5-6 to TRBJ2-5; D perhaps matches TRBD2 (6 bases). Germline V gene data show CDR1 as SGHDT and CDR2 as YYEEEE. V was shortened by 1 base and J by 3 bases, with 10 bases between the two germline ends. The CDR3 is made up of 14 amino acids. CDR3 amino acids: CASSLLTREETQYF. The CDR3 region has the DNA TGTGCCAGCAGCTTGTTGACTAGAGAAGAGACCCAGTACTTC.

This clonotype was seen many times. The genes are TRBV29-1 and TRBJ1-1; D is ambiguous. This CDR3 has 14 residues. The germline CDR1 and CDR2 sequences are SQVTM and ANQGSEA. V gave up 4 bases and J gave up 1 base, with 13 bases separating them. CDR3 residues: CSVARVARNTEAFF. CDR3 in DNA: TGCAGCGTTGCGAGGGTTGCAAGGAACACTGAAGCTTTCTTT.

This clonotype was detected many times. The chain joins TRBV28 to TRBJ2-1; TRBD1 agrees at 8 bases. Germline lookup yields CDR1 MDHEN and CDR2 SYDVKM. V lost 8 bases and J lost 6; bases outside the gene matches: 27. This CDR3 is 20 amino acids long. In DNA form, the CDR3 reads TGTGCCAGCGGTGAATATCCGGGACAGGACCCGGGAGTGGTAGGCAATGAGCAGTTCTTC. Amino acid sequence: CASGEYPGQDPGVVGNEQFF.

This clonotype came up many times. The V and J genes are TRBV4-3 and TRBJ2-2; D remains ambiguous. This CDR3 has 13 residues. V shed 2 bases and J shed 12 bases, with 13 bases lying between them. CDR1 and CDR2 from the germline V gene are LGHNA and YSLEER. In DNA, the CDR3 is TGCGCCAGCAGCCAAACCCCCCCCGCTAAGCTGTTTTTT. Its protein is CASSQTPPAKLFF.

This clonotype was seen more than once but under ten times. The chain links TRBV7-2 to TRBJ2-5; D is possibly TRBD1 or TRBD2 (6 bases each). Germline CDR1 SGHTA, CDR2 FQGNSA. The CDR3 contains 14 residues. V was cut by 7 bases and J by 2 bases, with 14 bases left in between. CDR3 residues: CASTIGGSQETQYF. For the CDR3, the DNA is TGTGCCAGCACCATAGGGGGGAGTCAAGAGACCCAGTACTTC.

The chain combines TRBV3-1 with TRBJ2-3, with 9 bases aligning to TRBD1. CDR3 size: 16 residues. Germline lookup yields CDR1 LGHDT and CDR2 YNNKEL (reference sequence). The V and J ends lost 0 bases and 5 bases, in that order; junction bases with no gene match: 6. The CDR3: CASSQDHRGRQDTQYF. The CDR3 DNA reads TGTGCCAGCAGCCAAGACCACAGGGGGCGTCAAGATACGCAGTATTTT.

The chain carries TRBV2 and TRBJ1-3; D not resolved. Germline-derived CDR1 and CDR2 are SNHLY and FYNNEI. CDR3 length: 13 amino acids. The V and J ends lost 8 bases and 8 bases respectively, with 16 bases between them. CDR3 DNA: TGTGCCAGCGGGATCGGCCGCGATGACACCATATATTTT. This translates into CASGIGRDDTIYF. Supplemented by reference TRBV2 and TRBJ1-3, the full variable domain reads EPEVTQTPSHQVTQMGQEVILRCVPISNHLYFYWYRQILGQKVEFLVSFYNNEISEKSEIFDDQFSVERPDGSNFTLKIRSTKLEDSAMYFCASGIGRDDTIYFGEGSWLTVV.

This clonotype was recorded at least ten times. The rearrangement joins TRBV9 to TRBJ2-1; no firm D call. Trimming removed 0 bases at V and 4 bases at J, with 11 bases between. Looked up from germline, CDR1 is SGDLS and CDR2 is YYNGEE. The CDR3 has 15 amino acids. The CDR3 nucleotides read TGTGCCAGCAGCGTAGGTGGCACGGTTTACAATGAGCAGTTCTTC. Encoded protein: CASSVGGTVYNEQFF.

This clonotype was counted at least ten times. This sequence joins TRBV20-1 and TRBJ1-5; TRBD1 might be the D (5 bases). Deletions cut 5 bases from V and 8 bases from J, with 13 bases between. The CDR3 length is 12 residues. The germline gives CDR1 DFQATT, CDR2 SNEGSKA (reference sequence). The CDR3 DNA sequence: TGCAGTGCTCTATGGGGGGGGGAGCCCCAGCATTTT. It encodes CSALWGGEPQHF.

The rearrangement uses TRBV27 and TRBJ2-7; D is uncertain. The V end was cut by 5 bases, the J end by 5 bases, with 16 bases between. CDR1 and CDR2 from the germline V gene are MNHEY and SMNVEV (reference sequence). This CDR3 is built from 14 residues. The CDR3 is CASSMIPRVHEQYF. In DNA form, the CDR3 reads TGTGCCAGCAGTATGATACCAAGGGTCCACGAGCAGTACTTC.

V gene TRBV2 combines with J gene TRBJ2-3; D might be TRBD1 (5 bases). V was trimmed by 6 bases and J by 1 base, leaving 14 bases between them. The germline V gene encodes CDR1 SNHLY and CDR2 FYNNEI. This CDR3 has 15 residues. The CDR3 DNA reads TGTGCCAGCAGATTTAGGGGCCCTGGCACAGATACGCAGTATTTT. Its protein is CASRFRGPGTDTQYF.